The source of this T cell receptor beta chain is a study of OX40 agonist ivuxolimab in advanced cancers. J gave up 6 bases and V 3 bases, and 1 base lay outside the gene matches. The CDR3 sequence is 14 residues long. Germline V lookup: CDR1 SGDLS, CDR2 YYNGEE. Profiling relied on immunoSEQ multiplex PCR, and the TCRdb table lists in-frame clones only, not all of them. The sample lists approximately 21,000 clones, roughly four fifths occurring once. The chain carries TRBV9 and TRBJ1-6, with TRBD1 matching over 9 bases. The specimen comprised CD4+ or CD8+ T cells sorted from blood, sampled in a trial of the OX40 agonist ivuxolimab. This clonotype originated in an adult with an advanced solid tumor such as melanoma, head and neck, liver or kidney cancer. CDR3 residues: CASSATGGNSPLHF. CDR3 coding DNA: TGTGCCAGCAGCGCGACAGGGGGTAATTCACCCCTCCACTTT. The complete variable domain, with remaining parts taken from reference TRBV9 and TRBJ1-6, reads DSGVTQTPKHLITATGQRVTLRCSPRSGDLSVYWYQQSLDQGLQFLIQYYNGEERAKGNILERFSAQQFPDLHSELNLSSLELGDSALYFCASSATGGNSPLHFGNGTRLTVT.